A selection of T cell receptor beta chains follows, all from one sample in a study of tumor-infiltrating lymphocytes in primary liver carcinoma. TCRdb redid the calling of the multiplex PCR reads with MiXCR, one entry per CDR3 protein. This table holds more than 85,000 distinct CDR3 sequences, 80% to 85% found once. Material for sequencing was liver tumor tissue from sampling region 3. These receptors were taken from a man aged 35-49 years with primary liver carcinoma and hepatitis B virus infection. Both conserved end residues are part of each CDR3.

>TRBV11-1|TRBJ2-7
CASSLGPAGEGSYEQYF
>TRBV29-1|TRBJ2-5
CSVPLGVETQNF
>TRBV5-4|TRBJ2-5
CANSSPTGKETQYF
>TRBV6-6|TRBJ1-5
CASSYYGTNSKQTQHF
>TRBV5-1|TRBJ2-3
CANSAGVAGGADTQYF
>TRBV5-1|TRBJ1-1
CTSSSHGTGDTEAFF
>TRBV11-1|TRBJ2-3
CASSFADRGADTQCF
>TRBV5-6|TRBJ1-5
CASSLGFDDQPQQF
>TRBV14|TRBJ2-1
CASNAVTGWVKNEQFF
>TRBV11-2|TRBJ1-2
CASSIDSVAYSRGYAF
>TRBV28|TRBJ2-1
CASSPLGLVGGPYNEQFF
>TRBV5-6|TRBJ2-7
CASSLGSGYYERYF
>TRBV6-5|TRBJ2-7
CASSPGRSSYVQYF
>TRBV2|TRBJ2-3
CARSIQVPTDTQYF
>TRBV30|TRBJ2-3
CAWGVGTYSDTQYF
>TRBV2|TRBJ2-7
CASSPGTPYEQYF
>TRBV6-1|TRBJ2-5
CANGPRTSGSIETQYF
>TRBV12-3/TRBV12-4|TRBJ1-2
CASSLRNMSRDGYTF
>TRBV28|TRBJ1-1
CASTSGQTNTEAFF
>TRBV29-1|TRBJ1-1
CSACGGWAMNTEALF
>TRBV5-1|TRBJ2-2
CANSSGSGELFF
>TRBV6-1|TRBJ2-7
CANSDGDRAEQCF
>TRBV6-6|TRBJ2-5
CVSSQWGLLTSGRTVETQYF
>TRBV29-1|TRBJ2-7
CRTMTSGTRTPYEQYF
>TRBV7-9|TRBJ2-7
CAVNWGGEDEQYF
>TRBV19|TRBJ2-2
CASSGQGATGELFF
>TRBV6-2/TRBV6-3|TRBJ1-1
CASTIIWKRVVTEAFF
>TRBV12-3/TRBV12-4|TRBJ1-1
CAGSIGTGGTEASF
>TRBV11-2|TRBJ2-4
CASTTSVLAKNIQYF
>TRBV29-1|TRBJ1-2
CSLNFGQSIYDYTF
>TRBV29-1|TRBJ2-3
CGVRTSGSWKDMHYF
>TRBV28|TRBJ2-4
CTAFPVGGGVNVQYF
>TRBV7-9|TRBJ2-1
CASIRTEGLAGDEQSF
>TRBV29-1|TRBJ2-3
CSVESGEHPFTDAQYF
>TRBV29-1|TRBJ1-5
CSGGGANQPQHF
>TRBV28|TRBJ2-3
CTSSFDWVTDTQYF
>TRBV19|TRBJ1-4
CASTGQGEEKLFF
>TRBV28|TRBJ1-2
CTSRLTGSTQGYTF
>TRBV6-2/TRBV6-3|TRBJ2-5
CASSSHPRDLPYQETEYF
>TRBV10-3|TRBJ2-5
CATVPGLALETQYF
>TRBV6-5|TRBJ2-6
CASGSSGTIGYSGANVLTF
>TRBV29-1|TRBJ1-2
CSDSTGDNYGYTF
>TRBV12-3/TRBV12-4|TRBJ2-5
CASSLPGVETQYF
>TRBV29-1|TRBJ2-1
CSAMTPGTGTPYEQFF
>TRBV29-1|TRBJ1-1
CSVAGNVEAFF
>TRBV14|TRBJ2-7
CASSPSGRKLYEQYF
>TRBV5-4|TRBJ2-5
CASSLIEGGETQYF
>TRBV11-2|TRBJ2-7
CASAKGVEQYF
>TRBV12-3/TRBV12-4|TRBJ2-2
CASMYRQGTTGELFF
>TRBV5-4|TRBJ1-1
CASSLNGGAGTEAFF
>TRBV6-1|TRBJ2-6
CANRRTGANVLTF
>TRBV6-1|TRBJ2-7
CASSEALGRLAVYEEYF
>TRBV6-2/TRBV6-3|TRBJ2-5
CTSSYGETQYF
>TRBV11-2|TRBJ2-7
CASSSLAGANLEQYF
>TRBV7-9|TRBJ1-2
CASSRAGGTGGYTF
>TRBV28|TRBJ2-7
CASRSGPRYEQYF
>TRBV11-2|TRBJ1-1
CTGSFGQTLNTEAFF
>TRBV12-3/TRBV12-4|TRBJ1-6
CASSLAPGQGRSPLHF